This T cell receptor beta chain was retrieved from a study of a mutant IDH1 vaccine in newly diagnosed glioma. Worth noting for this clone: Its antigen is unidentified.

Clones were read by immunoSEQ multiplex PCR, and TCRdb kept only the in-frame ones, dropping some. Of some 56,000 clones in the sample, approximately 71% were seen once. CDR1 is LNHDA and CDR2 is SQIVND in the germline V gene (reference sequence). The CDR3 has 14 amino acids. Trimming cost V 1 base and J 6 bases, with 12 bases left between them. Overall study findings and caveats: Variations in leading peripheral T cell clonotypes appeared to have no connection with pseudoprogression.

The time point denotes: week 47, end of study. The vaccine gave 300 ug of a 20-mer mutant IDH1 peptide subcutaneously per dose. The rearrangement joins TRBV19 to TRBJ1-1, with TRBD1 as a possible D gene (6 bases). The sample here was PBMCs, taken from a glioma patient whose treatment included an IDH1 peptide vaccine. This receptor was taken from a man between 45 and 60 years old with glioma. CDR3 nucleotides: TGTGCCAGTAGTATAGGTGCAGGGGAGCCTGAAGCTTTCTTT. This translates into CASSIGAGEPEAFF.